The T cell receptor beta chain under discussion was sequenced for a study of CD8+ T cells in alopecia areata. Study findings and constraints: Against the mouse data, patients shared TCRs less clearly, possibly for HLA reasons.

The CDR3 length is 13 residues. Between the trimmed V and J ends, which lost 9 bases and 4 bases, there was a span of 13 bases. Germline V gene sequence: CDR1 SNHLY, CDR2 FYNNEI. On this clone itself: Its specificity is not known.

Treatment: oral pan-JAK inhibitor, 5-10 mg twice daily. The authors extracted RNA and reverse transcribed it into cDNA as the sequencing template. Profiled with immunoSEQ multiplex PCR; TCRdb holds only in-frame clones, not every one. The profile shows under 350,000 clones, 58% of them singletons. The chain employs TRBV2 and TRBJ2-4; D not certain. The material was CD4+ T cells sorted from blood, obtained at week 24, from a patient treated with tofacitinib. The receptor's source is a human donor with alopecia areata. The CDR3 reads CASEGKVKNIQYF. The CDR3, as DNA: TGTGCCAGTGAAGGGAAAGTTAAAAACATTCAGTACTTC.